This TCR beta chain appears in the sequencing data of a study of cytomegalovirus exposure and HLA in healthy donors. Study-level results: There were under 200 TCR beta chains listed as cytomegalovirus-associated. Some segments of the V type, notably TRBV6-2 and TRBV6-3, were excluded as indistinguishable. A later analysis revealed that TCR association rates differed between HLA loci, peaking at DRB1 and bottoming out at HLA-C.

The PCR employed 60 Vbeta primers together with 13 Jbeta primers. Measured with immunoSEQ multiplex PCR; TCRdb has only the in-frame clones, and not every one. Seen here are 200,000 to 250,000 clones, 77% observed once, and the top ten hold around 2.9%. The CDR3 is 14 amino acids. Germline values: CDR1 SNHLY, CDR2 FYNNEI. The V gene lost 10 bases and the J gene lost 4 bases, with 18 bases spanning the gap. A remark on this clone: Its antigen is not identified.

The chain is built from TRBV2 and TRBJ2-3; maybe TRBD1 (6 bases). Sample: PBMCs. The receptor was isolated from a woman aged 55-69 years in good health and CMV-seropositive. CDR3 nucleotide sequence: TGTGCCACCAACCGAGGGGGTTCGGCAGATACGCAGTATTTT. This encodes CATNRGGSADTQYF.